The source of this T cell receptor (beta chain) is a study of blood T cell repertoires in COVID-19. The overall study: Samples of COVID-19 (acute and convalescent) were obtained from the United States, Italy and Spain.

V shed 3 bases and J shed 0 bases, with 15 bases lying between them. This CDR3 has 17 residues. Germline lookup yields CDR1 LGHDT and CDR2 YNNKEL (reference sequence). Assay: immunoSEQ multiplex PCR; the TCRdb copy retains only in-frame clones and omits some. The data contain just under 350,000 clones, 80% to 90% of them singletons. The sequenced sample was peripheral blood. This sequence originates from a woman aged 45-59 years with COVID-19, enrolled during active disease. The V and J genes are TRBV3-1 (or the pseudogene TRBV3-2) and TRBJ1-3; D is undetermined. This CDR3 reads CASSHSVTVLSGNTIYF. The CDR3 DNA sequence: TGTGCCAGCAGCCATTCAGTAACAGTCCTCTCTGGAAACACCATATATTTT.